Listed here are 23 T cell receptor delta chains from one sample, sequenced in a study of gamma-delta T cells after stem cell transplantation. TCRdb reran clone calling via CATT on the RT-PCR reads. Of around 1,700 delta-chain clones in the sample, around 7.7% are singletons; the top ten hold 40% to 55%. The sample consisted of gamma-delta T cells. The source is a human donor. It is not recorded whose cells these are; they may come from a transplant donor.

This clone appeared a few times. Possible read error: a much larger clone is one base away. This chain connects TRDV2 to TRDJ1, with D maybe TRDD3 (5 bases). Germline CDR1 is GEAIGNYY and CDR2 is EKD. V gave up 1 base and J gave up 2 bases, with 10 bases separating them. The CDR3 contains 14 residues. In DNA form, the CDR3 reads TGTGCCTGTGACACTCTGGGCCCGACCGATAAACTCATCTTT. Translated, it gives CACDTLGPTDKLIF.

Notes on this clone: The mismatch at residue 5 between this DNA's translation and the TCRdb protein of a much larger clone likely reflects a read error; the protein shown is translated from the DNA. The gene calls are TRDV2 and TRDJ4; TRDD3 matches at 8 bases. Trimming cost V 3 bases and J 4 bases; bases outside gene matches: 24. Per the germline V gene, CDR1 is GEAIGNYY and CDR2 is EKD. This CDR3 region has 19 residues. The CDR3 region is CACDSAGGDPGDTTKPLIF. The CDR3 DNA sequence: TGTGCCTGTGACTCCGCGGGCGGGGATCCCGGGGATACTACCAAACCCCTGATCTTT.

The rearrangement joins TRDV2 to TRDJ1; 8 positions agree with TRDD3. The CDR3 is 17 amino acids. Germline V CDR1 and CDR2: GEAIGNYY, EKD. Trimming at V came to 1 base and at J to 1 base, leaving 10 bases not matched to a gene. CDR3 bases: TGTGCCTGTGACACGGTAACTGGGGGGGCCCTCACCGATAAACTCATCTTT. Translated: CACDTVTGGALTDKLIF.

By sample share, this clone is medium-sized. This CDR3 is also generated by other DNA sequences in the sample. The rearrangement uses TRDV2 and TRDJ1, with TRDD3 matching 11 bases. Per the germline V gene, CDR1 is GEAIGNYY and CDR2 is EKD. The CDR3 totals 22 residues. V lost 3 bases, J lost 1 base, and 24 bases stayed unmatched. The CDR3 protein is CACDPLGTDTFGGYVSTDKLIF. CDR3 coding DNA: TGTGCCTGTGACCCGCTTGGGACAGACACGTTTGGGGGATACGTCTCCACCGATAAACTCATCTTT.

In this sample, this clone turned up a few times. This could be a read error, since a much larger clone is one nucleotide away. The rearrangement joins TRDV2 to TRDJ1; 13 bases map to TRDD3. The CDR3 has 21 residues. The V segment lost 0 bases and the J segment 7 bases; nucleotides outside the gene matches: 22. Germline CDR1 and CDR2: GEAIGNYY and EKD. The CDR3 DNA reads TGTGCCTGTGACACCTTACTGCCCGCGAACACTGGGGGATACGCGGACCCTAAACTCATCTTT. Translating it yields CACDTLLPANTGGYADPKLIF.

This clone is deemed large. This sample also contains other DNA sequences that code for the same CDR3. The chain employs TRDV2 and TRDJ1; 13 nucleotides agree with TRDD3. The CDR3 sequence is 15 residues long. V gave up 0 bases and J gave up 9 bases; unmatched junction bases: 6. Per germline, CDR1 GEAIGNYY and CDR2 EKD. This CDR3 reads CACDTVGTGGYELIF. As DNA, the CDR3 is TGTGCCTGTGACACCGTGGGGACTGGGGGATACGAACTCATCTTT.

The chain is built from TRDV2 and TRDJ1, with 8 bases that match TRDD3. The CDR3 extends over 17 amino acids. V lost 3 bases to trimming and J lost 0 bases; unmatched junction nucleotides: 11. Germline CDR1 GEAIGNYY, CDR2 EKD. As DNA, the CDR3 is TGTGCCTGTGACCCTGTACTGGGGGCTCAGTACACCGATAAACTCATCTTT. Its protein is CACDPVLGAQYTDKLIF.

This clone is large within its sample. The CDR3 DNA follows: TGTGCCTGTGACACCGTCGGGCCGTACACCGATAAACTCATCTTT. This gives the protein CACDTVGPYTDKLIF. The chain couples TRDV2 to TRDJ1, with D uncertain. CDR1 and CDR2 from the germline V gene are GEAIGNYY and EKD. V was shortened by 0 bases and J by 0 bases, with 10 bases between the two germline ends. CDR3 length: 15 residues.

In this sample, this clone turned up a few times. Germline is not matched at one junction end, which may reflect a read error. This CDR3 is also generated by other DNA sequences in the sample. The chain links TRDV2 to TRDJ1; D tentatively fits TRDD1 or TRDD3 (5 bases each). The CDR3 totals 17 residues. CDR1 is GEAIGNYY and CDR2 is EKD in the germline V gene. The CDR3 is CACDEMAPGRYTDKLIF. The CDR3 nucleotides read TGTGCCTGTGACGAAATGGCCCCAGGTCGATACACCGATAAACTCATCTTC.

This clone was counted between two and nine times. This DNA's translation differs at residue 16 from TCRdb's protein, which comes from a much larger clone; a read error is likely, and the protein shown is translated from the DNA. The V and J genes are TRDV2 and TRDJ1; TRDD3 agrees at 10 bases. The CDR3 contains 18 residues. CDR1 is GEAIGNYY, CDR2 EKD, per germline. CDR3 amino acids: CACDGLITGGSDTDKPIF. CDR3 bases: TGTGCCTGTGACGGCCTAATTACTGGGGGATCGGACACCGATAAACCCATCTTT.

Points on this clone: One base away lies a much larger clone, so this may be a sequencing read error. The sample contains more than one DNA sequence encoding this CDR3. This chain joins TRDV2 and TRDJ1; TRDD3 matches at 9 bases. Germline CDR1 and CDR2: GEAIGNYY and EKD. There are 14 residues in the CDR3. The CDR3: CACSYWGKKDKLIF. The CDR3 DNA is TGTGCCTGTTCATACTGGGGGAAAAAGGATAAGCTCATCTTT.

There are a few counts of this clone. V usage is TRDV2 and J usage is TRDJ1; TRDD3 matches at 8 bases. V lost 3 bases and J lost 0; bases outside the gene matches: 11. The CDR3 runs to 17 residues. Germline V gene data show CDR1 as GEAIGNYY and CDR2 as EKD. The CDR3 protein is CACDPLLGAQYTDKLIF. The CDR3 region has the DNA TGTGCCTGTGACCCCCTACTGGGGGCTCAGTACACCGATAAACTCATCTTT.

With regard to this clone: The protein recorded in TCRdb matches a much larger clone and deviates from this DNA's translation at residue 15, suggesting a read error; the protein here is obtained by translating the DNA. The J gene is TRDJ3, the V gene TRDV2, with TRDD3 identical over 10 bases. Germline CDR1 reads GEAIGNYY; CDR2 reads EKD. This CDR3 is built from 19 residues. CDR3 sequence: CACDTVGDTLSWDTLQMFF. The CDR3 nucleotides read TGTGCCTGTGACACCGTGGGGGATACACTCTCCTGGGACACCCTACAGATGTTTTTC.

This clone is labeled medium-sized. This chain links TRDV2 with TRDJ1, with 9 bases aligning to TRDD3. Germline CDR1 GEAIGNYY, CDR2 EKD. CDR3 size: 15 residues. V was pared by 3 bases and J by 6 bases, with 10 bases of the junction left unmatched. CDR3 sequence: CACDELWGIQNKLIF. The CDR3, as DNA: TGTGCCTGTGACGAACTCTGGGGGATTCAAAATAAACTCATCTTT.

This clone qualifies as medium-sized (0.01 to 0.1%). The chain is built from TRDV2 and TRDJ1; 10 bases map to TRDD3. Per germline, CDR1 GEAIGNYY and CDR2 EKD. The length of the CDR3 is 16 residues. V lost 2 bases, J lost 0 bases, and 5 bases stayed unmatched. CDR3 loop: CACDSVLGDDTDKLIF. CDR3 sequence (DNA): TGTGCCTGTGACAGTGTACTGGGGGATGACACCGATAAACTCATCTTT.

Remarks on this clone: This likely came from a read error, as a far larger clone is one base away. The sample carries other DNA sequences with the same CDR3. This chain uses TRDV2 with TRDJ1, with 8 bases that match TRDD3. The junction had 17 bases not matched to a gene; V was cut back by 0 bases and J by 0 bases. The CDR3 contains 20 residues. Germline V gives CDR1 GEAIGNYY, CDR2 EKD. The CDR3: CACDTVTTGGISVYTDKLIF. CDR3 DNA sequence: TGTGCCTGTGACACCGTAACTACCGGGGGGATATCGGTTTACACCGATAAACTCATCTTT.

Note on this clone: A far larger clone is off by one base, so a read error is likely. The genes are TRDV2 and TRDJ1; D gene unclear. The CDR3 runs 15 residues. Germline V lookup: CDR1 GEAIGNYY, CDR2 EKD. The CDR3: CACGTVSTSPDKLIF. The CDR3 DNA is TGTGCCTGTGGCACCGTGTCGACTTCGCCCGATAAACTCATCTTT.

About this clone: This likely came from a read error, as a far larger clone is one base away. The sample carries other DNA sequences with the same CDR3. The rearrangement joins TRDV2 to TRDJ1; D is perhaps TRDD2 or TRDD3 (6 bases each). This CDR3 spans 17 amino acids. Trimming left V 0 bases short and J 0 bases short, with 16 bases between. Germline values: CDR1 GEAIGNYY, CDR2 EKD. The CDR3 coding sequence is TGTGCCTGTGACACCCTACTGGGCCCTTCCAACACCGATAAACTCATCTTT. Protein product: CACDTLLGPSNTDKLIF.

On this clone itself: Given a far larger clone just one base away, this is likely a sequencing read error. The identical CDR3 is also encoded by other nucleotide sequences in the sample. The chain carries TRDV2 and TRDJ1; D is ambiguous. V lost 0 bases and J 0 bases, leaving 19 bases between the germline ends. The CDR3 extends over 18 amino acids. Germline assignment: CDR1 GEAIGNYY and CDR2 EKD. The CDR3 bases are TGTGCCTGTGACACCCTGTCCGGTCCCTCTACATACACCGATAAACTCATCTTT. Translation: CACDTLSGPSTYTDKLIF.

This clone was picked up a small number of times. With a much larger clone just one base away, this may be a read error. This sequence joins TRDV2 and TRDJ1, with 7 positions matching TRDD3. The junction had 2 bases not matched to a gene; V was cut back by 3 bases and J by 2 bases. Germline V gene lookup returns CDR1 GEAIGNYY and CDR2 EKD. This CDR3 is built from 13 residues. The CDR3, as DNA: TGTGCCTGTGACTGGATACGAACCGATAAACTCATCTTT. Its protein is CACDWIRTDKLIF.

This clone showed up just a few times. This sequence is one base from a far larger clone and is likely a read error. Other DNA sequences within the sample encode an identical CDR3. V is TRDV2 and J is TRDJ1, with 10 bases lining up with TRDD3. Unmatched junction bases numbered 5, after V lost 0 bases and J lost 2 bases. Per germline, CDR1 GEAIGNYY and CDR2 EKD. This CDR3 is built from 16 residues. CDR3 sequence reads: CACDTVLLGDTDKLIF. CDR3 DNA: TGTGCCTGTGACACCGTGCTACTGGGGGATACCGATAAACTCATCTTT.

About this clone itself: Translating this DNA gives a protein that differs at residue 8 from the TCRdb one, which belongs to a much larger clone; a read error is likely, and the protein shown is this translation. V gene TRDV2 combines with J gene TRDJ1; 9 nucleotides agree with TRDD3. Trimming cost V 3 bases and J 8 bases; bases outside gene matches: 12. This CDR3 is built from 15 residues. Germline loops: CDR1 GEAIGNYY, CDR2 EKD. The CDR3 here is CACDRLGEPFGKLIF. In DNA, the CDR3 is TGTGCCTGTGACCGACTGGGGGAGCCTTTTGGAAAACTCATCTTT.

Only a few counts were recorded for this clone. The chain recombines TRDV2 with TRDJ1; TRDD3 matches 7 bases. The CDR3 loop spans 17 amino acids. Germline lookup yields CDR1 GEAIGNYY and CDR2 EKD. The trim removed 5 bases at V and 1 base at J, leaving 15 bases unmatched. The CDR3 DNA sequence: TGTGCCTGTGTATCCCTGGGGGCTTGGGTGTCCACCGATAAACTCATCTTT. Its translation is CACVSLGAWVSTDKLIF.